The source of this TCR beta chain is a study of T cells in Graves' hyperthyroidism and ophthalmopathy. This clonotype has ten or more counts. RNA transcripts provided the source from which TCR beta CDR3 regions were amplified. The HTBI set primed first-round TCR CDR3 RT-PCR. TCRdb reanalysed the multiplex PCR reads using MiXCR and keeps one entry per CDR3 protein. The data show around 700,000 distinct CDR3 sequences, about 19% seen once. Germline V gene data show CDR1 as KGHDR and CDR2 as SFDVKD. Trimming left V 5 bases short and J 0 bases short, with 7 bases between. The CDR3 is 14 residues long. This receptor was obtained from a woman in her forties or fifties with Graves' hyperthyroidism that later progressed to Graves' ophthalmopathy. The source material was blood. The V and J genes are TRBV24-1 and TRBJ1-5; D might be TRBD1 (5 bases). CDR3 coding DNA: TGTGCCACCAGTGGGGGGAATAGCAATCAGCCCCAGCATTTT. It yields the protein CATSGGNSNQPQHF.